A selection of T cell receptor beta chains follows, all from one sample in a study of CD8+CD57+ T cells in acquired aplastic anemia. TCRdb re-called the reads with MiXCR, one entry per CDR3 protein. The sample includes 200,000 to 250,000 distinct CDR3 sequences, approximately 60% seen only once; the top ten take around 50%. Sequencing used sorted CD4+, CD8+, or CD8+CD57+ T cells (not recorded which) from PBMCs. The receptors originated from a human donor with aplastic anemia. The conserved cysteine and the conserved F or W are not part of the CDR3 here. Fields, in order: V gene, CDR3 protein.

TRBV5-1 | ASSPGHQNQPQH
TRBV24-1 | ATSEGTVYGYT
TRBV19 | ASHKGELNYGYT
TRBV20-1 | SARAGNEQF
TRBV5-1 | ASRVTSGVDEQY
TRBV7-6 | ASSLLGGGEAQY
TRBV20-1 | SARDRGGENGYT
TRBV7-6 | ASSRTGGEDTQY
TRBV10-3 | AISELFGGTGSMVGEKLF
TRBV19 | ASSIVDSPLH
TRBV25-1 | ASSEGWRTDTQY
TRBV12-3/TRBV12-4 | ASRQLAGDAYEQY
TRBV20-1 | SARPFRGRDPYEQY
TRBV25-1 | ASSLEQTGSEAF
TRBV9 | ASSPRRLSYYGYT
TRBV9 | ASSPGSSGGAYEQY